This T cell receptor (beta chain) is from a study of T cell responses to AZD1222 COVID-19 vaccine. Assay: immunoSEQ multiplex PCR; the TCRdb copy retains only in-frame clones and omits some. The sample consists of approximately 200,000 clones, about 94% of them appearing once. The study, taken as a whole, reports: Reportedly, close to half of spike-specific TCRs are directed against unmutated variant regions. Among AZD1222 vaccinees, only 6 or 7 were seropositive at baseline.

Details on this clone: Its target is not known.

The sample was peripheral blood, taken on day 0 of AZD1222 vaccination. The sequence was collected from an adult in good health.

The chain's CDR3 is CASSLGGTPTNEKLFF. CDR3 coding DNA: TGTGCCAGCAGCTTAGGAGGGACACCAACTAATGAAAAACTGTTTTTT. This chain uses TRBV7-9 with TRBJ1-4; possibly TRBD1 for D (6 bases). The CDR3 is made up of 16 amino acids. V was trimmed by 1 base and J by 0 bases, leaving 9 bases between them. CDR1 is SEHNR, CDR2 FQNEAQ, per germline (reference sequence).